This T cell receptor (beta chain) was identified in a study of blood T cell repertoires in COVID-19. The CDR3 is 13 residues long. V was pared by 5 bases and J by 1 base, with 8 bases between. The V gene's germline CDR1 is SGHTA and CDR2 FQGNSA. How the authors handled the data: For nucleated cells, counts were estimated from reference gene primer amplification. The table came from immunoSEQ multiplex PCR; TCRdb's copy has only in-frame clones and leaves some out. From that table come the V and J calls and clone size; the DNA was used to work out D and trimming. The table includes under 130,000 clones, 69% detected once.

This sequence was found in a man older than 75 with acute or convalescent COVID-19. Material: peripheral blood. The gene calls are TRBV7-2 and TRBJ1-1; no firm D call. CDR3 nucleotide sequence: TGTGCCAGCAGCACAGACAAGAACACTGAAGCTTTCTTT. Translation gives CASSTDKNTEAFF.